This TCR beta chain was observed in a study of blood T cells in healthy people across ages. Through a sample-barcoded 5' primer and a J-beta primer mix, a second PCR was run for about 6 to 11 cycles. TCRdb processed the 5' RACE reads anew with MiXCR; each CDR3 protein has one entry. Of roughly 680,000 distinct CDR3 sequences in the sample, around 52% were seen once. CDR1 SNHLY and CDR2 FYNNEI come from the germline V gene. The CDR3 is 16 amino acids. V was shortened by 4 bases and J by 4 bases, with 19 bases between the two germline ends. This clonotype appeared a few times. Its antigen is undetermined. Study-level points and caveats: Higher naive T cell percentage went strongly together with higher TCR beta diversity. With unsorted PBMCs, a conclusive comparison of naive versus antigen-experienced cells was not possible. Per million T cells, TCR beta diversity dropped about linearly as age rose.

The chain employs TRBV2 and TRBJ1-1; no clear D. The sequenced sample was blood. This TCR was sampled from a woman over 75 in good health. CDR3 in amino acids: CASSVVRANLGTEAFF. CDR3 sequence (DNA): TGTGCCAGCAGTGTGGTACGGGCCAACTTGGGCACTGAAGCTTTCTTT.